The T cell receptor (beta chain) under discussion was sequenced for a study of PD-L1 blockade in urothelial cancer. For the study at large: In the patient group, most of the roughly 30 were males with bladder-origin urothelial cancer.

Germline-derived CDR1 and CDR2 are MNHEY and SMNVEV (reference sequence). V lost 5 bases to trimming and J lost 8 bases; unmatched junction nucleotides: 8. The CDR3 loop spans 15 amino acids. The repertoire was sequenced with immunoSEQ multiplex PCR; TCRdb's copy has only in-frame clones and lacks some. Of around 120,000 clones listed, roughly 88% were seen once; the top ten hold approximately 2.4%. The gene calls are TRBV27 and TRBJ2-4; TRBD1 matches at 11 bases. The sample in question was PBMCs, obtained around atezolizumab (anti-PD-L1) treatment. This TCR came from a man aged 45-65 years with urothelial cancer. DNA for the CDR3: TGTGCCAGCAGTAGGGGGGGACAGGGGGGAGACATTCAGTACTTC. It is translated as CASSRGGQGGDIQYF.